The sequence of this TCR beta chain was determined in a study of T cell changes during pregnancy in multiple sclerosis. Assay: immunoSEQ multiplex PCR; the TCRdb copy retains only in-frame clones and omits some. The sample includes roughly 40,000 clones, 94% of them seen just once. Germline CDR1 and CDR2: SGHNT and YYREEE (reference sequence). The CDR3 is made up of 16 amino acids. Trimming cost V 0 bases and J 2 bases, with 14 bases left between them. This chain links TRBV5-4 with TRBJ1-2; D unresolved. The origin of this receptor is a female donor with multiple sclerosis, enrolled in a pregnancy study. Sequencing was performed on peripheral blood, taken in the third trimester of pregnancy. This CDR3 is CASSLEGGVGNYGYTF. CDR3 sequence (DNA): TGTGCCAGCAGCTTGGAGGGCGGGGTAGGAAACTATGGCTACACCTTC.